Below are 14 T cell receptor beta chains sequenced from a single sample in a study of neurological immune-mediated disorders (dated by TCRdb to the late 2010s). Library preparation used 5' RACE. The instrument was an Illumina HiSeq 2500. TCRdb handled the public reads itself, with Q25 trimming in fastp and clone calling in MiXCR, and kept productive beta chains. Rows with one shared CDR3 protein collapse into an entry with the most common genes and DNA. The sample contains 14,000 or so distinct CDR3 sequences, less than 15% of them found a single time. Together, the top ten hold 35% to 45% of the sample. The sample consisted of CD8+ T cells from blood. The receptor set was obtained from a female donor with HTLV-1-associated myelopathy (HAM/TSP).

The CDR3 spells CSAVPQGYTGELFF. For the CDR3, the DNA is TGCAGTGCGGTCCCGCAGGGTTACACCGGGGAGCTGTTTTTT. The rearrangement joins TRBV20-1 to TRBJ2-2; D possibly corresponds to TRBD1 (5 bases). CDR3 length: 14 residues. Germline CDR1 is DFQATT and CDR2 is SNEGSKA (reference sequence). The V end was cut by 6 bases, the J end by 3 bases, with 14 bases between.

The CDR3 sequence: CASSIFGQGFNEQFF. CDR3 DNA: TGCGCCAGCAGCATTTTTGGACAGGGTTTCAATGAGCAGTTCTTC. The J gene is TRBJ2-1, the V gene TRBV10-2, with TRBD1 matching 8 bases. J was trimmed by 6 bases and V by 6 bases; bases with no gene match: 10. The CDR3 contains 15 residues. Germline CDR1 WSHSY, CDR2 SAAADI.

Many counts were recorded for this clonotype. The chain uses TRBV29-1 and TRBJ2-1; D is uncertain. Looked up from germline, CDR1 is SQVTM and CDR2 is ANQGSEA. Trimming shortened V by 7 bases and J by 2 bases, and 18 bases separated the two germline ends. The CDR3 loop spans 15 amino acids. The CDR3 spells CSAPSALGPYNEQFF. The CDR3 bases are TGCAGCGCCCCCTCTGCCCTAGGCCCCTACAATGAGCAGTTCTTC.

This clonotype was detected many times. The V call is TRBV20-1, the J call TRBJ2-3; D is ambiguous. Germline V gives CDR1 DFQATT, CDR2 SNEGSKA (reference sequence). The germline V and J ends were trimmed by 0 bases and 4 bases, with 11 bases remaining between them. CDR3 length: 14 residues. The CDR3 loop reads CSARDPTAADTQYF. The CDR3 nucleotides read TGCAGTGCTAGAGATCCCACGGCCGCAGATACGCAGTATTTT.

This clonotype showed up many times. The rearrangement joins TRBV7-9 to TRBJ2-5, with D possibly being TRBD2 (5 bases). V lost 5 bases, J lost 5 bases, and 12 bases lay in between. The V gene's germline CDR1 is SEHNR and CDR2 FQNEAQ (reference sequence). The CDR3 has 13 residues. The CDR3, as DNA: TGTGCCAGCAGCATAGGATGGAGGGAGACCCAGTACTTC. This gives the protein CASSIGWRETQYF.

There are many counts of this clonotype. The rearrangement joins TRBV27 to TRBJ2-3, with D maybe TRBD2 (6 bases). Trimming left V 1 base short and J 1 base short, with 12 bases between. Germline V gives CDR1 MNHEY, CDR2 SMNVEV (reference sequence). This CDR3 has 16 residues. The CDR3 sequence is CASSLYLGGGTDTQYF. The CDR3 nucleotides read TGTGCCAGCAGTTTATATTTGGGAGGAGGCACAGATACGCAGTATTTT.

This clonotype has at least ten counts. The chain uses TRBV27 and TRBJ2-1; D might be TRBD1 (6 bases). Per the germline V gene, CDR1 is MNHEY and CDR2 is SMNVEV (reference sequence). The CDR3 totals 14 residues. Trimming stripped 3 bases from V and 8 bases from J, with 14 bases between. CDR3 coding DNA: TGTGCCAGCAGTTTCGGCAGGGGTTGGGATGAGCAGTTCTTC. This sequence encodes CASSFGRGWDEQFF.

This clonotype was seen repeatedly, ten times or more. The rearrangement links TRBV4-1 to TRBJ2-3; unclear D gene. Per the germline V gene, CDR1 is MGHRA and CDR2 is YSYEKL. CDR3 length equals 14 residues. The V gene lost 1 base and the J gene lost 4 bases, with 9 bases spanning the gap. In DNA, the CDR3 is TGCGCCAGCAGCCAAGCAAACGCTCCAGATACGCAGTATTTT. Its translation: CASSQANAPDTQYF.

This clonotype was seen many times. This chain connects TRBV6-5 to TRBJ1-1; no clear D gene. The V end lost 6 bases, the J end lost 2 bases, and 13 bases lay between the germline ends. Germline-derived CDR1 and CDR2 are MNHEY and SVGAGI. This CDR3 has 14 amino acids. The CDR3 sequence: CASRQKGVNTEAFF. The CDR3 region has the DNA TGTGCCAGCAGACAAAAGGGTGTAAACACTGAAGCTTTCTTT.

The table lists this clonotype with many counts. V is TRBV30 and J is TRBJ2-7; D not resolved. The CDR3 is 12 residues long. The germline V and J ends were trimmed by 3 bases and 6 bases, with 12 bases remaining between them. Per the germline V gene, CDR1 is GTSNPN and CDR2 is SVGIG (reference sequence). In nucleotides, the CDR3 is TGTGCCTGGAGCCCGACACTTCGCGAGCAGTACTTC. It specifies CAWSPTLREQYF.

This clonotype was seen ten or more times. This CDR3 reads CASSLAGVYNEQFF. CDR3 in DNA: TGTGCCAGCAGCTTAGCGGGAGTCTACAATGAGCAGTTCTTC. The J gene is TRBJ2-1, the V gene TRBV7-2; TRBD2 might be the D (5 bases). Per germline, CDR1 SGHTA and CDR2 FQGNSA. Trimming removed 0 bases from V and 3 bases from J, with 6 bases in between. The CDR3 spans 14 residues.

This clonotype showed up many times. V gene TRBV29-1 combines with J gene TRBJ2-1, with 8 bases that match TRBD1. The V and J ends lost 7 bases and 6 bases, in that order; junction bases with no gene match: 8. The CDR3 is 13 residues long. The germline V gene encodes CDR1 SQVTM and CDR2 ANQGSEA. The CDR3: CSAMTGDGNEQFF. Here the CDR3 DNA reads TGCAGCGCTATGACAGGGGATGGCAATGAGCAGTTCTTC.

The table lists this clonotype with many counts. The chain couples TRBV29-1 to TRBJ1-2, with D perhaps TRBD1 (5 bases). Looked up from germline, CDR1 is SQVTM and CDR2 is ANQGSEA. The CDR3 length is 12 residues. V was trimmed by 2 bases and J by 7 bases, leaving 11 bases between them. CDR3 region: CSVEQGQRGYTF. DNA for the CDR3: TGCAGCGTTGAACAGGGCCAGCGTGGCTACACCTTC.

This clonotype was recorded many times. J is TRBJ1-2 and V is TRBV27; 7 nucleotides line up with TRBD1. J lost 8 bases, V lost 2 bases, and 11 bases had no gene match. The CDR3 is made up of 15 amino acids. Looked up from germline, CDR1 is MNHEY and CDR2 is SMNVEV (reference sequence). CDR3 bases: TGTGCCAGCAGTTTAATCGGGGGACAGCCAAAGGGCTACACCTTC. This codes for CASSLIGGQPKGYTF.